In its sample, the clone carrying this TCR beta chain was seen a few times. The antigen is unknown. This record comes from a study of T-cell reconstitution after alpha-beta-depleted transplantation in children. Germline lookup yields CDR1 SGDLS and CDR2 YYNGEE. The V end lost 4 bases, the J end lost 0 bases, and 14 bases lay between the germline ends. This CDR3 has 17 amino acids. Preparation of the TCRbeta library was carried out with unique molecular identifiers. TCRdb reprocessed the PCR reads via MiXCR and lists one record per CDR3 protein. This table holds about a million distinct CDR3 sequences, about 29% found once. Study-level findings and limits: Counts and diversity of T cells one year after transplant came mostly from newly produced T cells.

The gene calls are TRBV9 and TRBJ2-6; D call uncertain. The sequences come from PBMCs, mostly from graft donor cells, collected 360 days after TCRalphabeta/CD19-depleted stem cell transplant. This receptor was identified in a boy under two years old who had a stem cell transplant for SCID, so the T cells may come from the graft donor. CDR3: CASSPLGTISGANVLTF. CDR3 DNA: TGTGCCAGCAGCCCCCTCGGAACGATCTCTGGGGCCAACGTCCTGACTTTC.